The sequence of this T cell receptor (beta chain) was determined in a study of shared clonotypes between healthy human individuals. In the sorted-subset replicate PCRs, 200 ng DNA, around 32,000 T cell genomes, was used. Libraries were prepared by immunoSEQ multiplex PCR; TCRdb keeps only in-frame clonotypes and omits some of them. The data contain around 720,000 clones, around 73% of them seen just once; the ten biggest clones take up around 1.8%. This sequence originates from a woman aged 25 to 39 in good health. Sequences were obtained from memory CD4+ T cells sorted from blood. Subset of the sample: CD45RA-negative fraction.

CDR3 nucleotide sequence: TGTGCCAGCAGCTCCCATACAGGGGAGGGCACAGATACGCAGTATTTT. Protein: CASSSHTGEGTDTQYF. The gene calls are TRBV11-2 and TRBJ2-3; TRBD1 is a possible D gene (7 bases). The CDR3 spans 16 residues. Looked up from germline, CDR1 is SGHAT and CDR2 is FQNNGV. Trimming shortened V by 4 bases and J by 1 base, and 15 bases separated the two germline ends.